Listed below are T cell receptor beta chains from one sample, sequenced in a study of CD8+CD57+ T cells in acquired aplastic anemia. TCRdb re-derived calls from the reads in MiXCR, one entry per CDR3 protein. Of some 150,000 distinct CDR3 sequences listed, around half are singletons. The sequenced sample consisted of sorted CD4+, CD8+, or CD8+CD57+ T cells (not recorded which) from PBMCs. The receptors here all came from a human donor with aplastic anemia. Each CDR3 is given with its conserved first and last residue. A D gene is named only where the DNA matches it firmly. Size tells how often a clone was seen (once, few, many) or the class of an expanded clone, and some rows leave it out.

D,size,J,V,DNA,CDR3
TRBD1,many,TRBJ2-7,TRBV12-3/TRBV12-4,TGTGCCAGCAGTTTAGATACCGGGACAGGGTCCTACGAGCAGTACTTC,CASSLDTGTGSYEQYF
-,many,TRBJ2-3,TRBV7-2,TGTGCCAGCAGCGGTGCCGGGGATACGCAGTATTTT,CASSGAGDTQYF
-,-,TRBJ1-1,TRBV5-8,TGTGCCAGCAGCTTGTTGACACTTACCTTCTTT,CASSLLTLTFF
TRBD2,-,TRBJ2-1,TRBV19,TGTGCCACCGCTGGACTAGCGGGGGGGTATGAGCAGTTCTTC,CATAGLAGGYEQFF
-,many,TRBJ2-7,TRBV4-2,TGTGCCAGCAGCCAAGATAGGGGGGGCACCTACGAGCAGTACTTC,CASSQDRGGTYEQYF
-,few,TRBJ2-7,TRBV19,TGTGCCAGTACCCCCCGAGGCTATTCCTACGAGCAGTACTTC,CASTPRGYSYEQYF
TRBD2,-,TRBJ2-1,TRBV24-1,TGTGCCACCAGTGACCCTACTAGCGGGGTCTCCTACAATGAGCAGTTCTTC,CATSDPTSGVSYNEQFF
-,many,TRBJ1-5,TRBV19,TGTGCCAGTAGTATGAGGGGATTTGACAATCAGCCCCAGCATTTT,CASSMRGFDNQPQHF
-,few,TRBJ1-1,TRBV15,TGTGCCACCAGCAGAGGGGTTGTTGGCACTGAAGCTTTCTTT,CATSRGVVGTEAFF
-,-,TRBJ2-4,TRBV7-2,TGTGCCAGCAGCGGAGGGATGGCAAACATTCAGTACTTC,CASSGGMANIQYF
TRBD1,many,TRBJ1-1,TRBV20-1,TGCAGTGCCAGACAGACAGGGGGCGTAAACACTGAAGCTTTCTTT,CSARQTGGVNTEAFF
TRBD1,few,TRBJ2-6,TRBV6-1,TGTGCCAGCAGCCGCCGCCCGACAGGGTACTCTGGGGCCAACGTCCTGACTTTC,CASSRRPTGYSGANVLTF
TRBD2,once,TRBJ2-7,TRBV29-1,TGCAGCGGCGGACTAGCGGGGACCGACGAGCAGTACTTC,CSGGLAGTDEQYF
-,many,TRBJ1-1,TRBV7-6,TGTGCCAGCAGCTGGGGTGGGGGCACTGAAGCTTTCTTT,CASSWGGGTEAFF
TRBD2,once,TRBJ2-2,TRBV3-1,TGTGCCAGCGGTCGGGGGGGGGTAACCGGGGAGCTGTTTTTT,CASGRGGVTGELFF
TRBD2,many,TRBJ2-1,TRBV24-1,TGTGCCACGAGCGGGGGGGCGGGTACTGAGCAGTTCTTC,CATSGGAGTEQFF
-,-,TRBJ2-7,TRBV20-1,TGCAGTACTAATTCCCTCCGCGAGCAGTACTTC,CSTNSLREQYF
TRBD1,-,TRBJ2-1,TRBV5-1,TGCGCCAGCAGCCCCCCGACCCCGGGACAGGGGGGTAGAAGCGGGCATGAGCAGTTCTTC,CASSPPTPGQGGRSGHEQFF
-,many,TRBJ2-2,TRBV19,TGTGCCAGTAGTACGCTCAACGGGGAGCTGTTTTTT,CASSTLNGELFF
-,many,TRBJ1-2,TRBV27,TGTGCCAGCAGAGATACAGGCGGAAACTATGGCTACACCTTC,CASRDTGGNYGYTF
TRBD1,-,TRBJ1-2,TRBV7-8,TGTGCCAGCAGCTTAGCGACCGACAGGGGCCTGATCTACACCTTC,CASSLATDRGLIYTF
-,-,TRBJ1-5,TRBV5-1,TGCGCCAGCAGCTGGGAGGTGTTTGAGGGGAGACGCAATCAGCCCCAGCATTTT,CASSWEVFEGRRNQPQHF
-,many,TRBJ2-3,TRBV5-5,TGTGCCAGCAGCTTGGGCGGCAGGGTGACAGATACGCAGTATTTT,CASSLGGRVTDTQYF
TRBD1,many,TRBJ1-5,TRBV19,TGTGCCAGTAGTATTACGGGACAGGGGAATCAGCCCCAGCATTTT,CASSITGQGNQPQHF
-,-,TRBJ2-5,TRBV7-2,TGTGCCAGCAGCCCCCTTTCGTCCTTCGAGACCCAGTACTTC,CASSPLSSFETQYF
-,-,TRBJ1-2,TRBV28,TGTGCCAGCCAGTGGGGGGCAGGGGCCTCAAACTATGGCTACACCTTC,CASQWGAGASNYGYTF
TRBD2,many,TRBJ2-7,TRBV20-1,TGCAGTGCTAGGTCGCTAGCGGGGAGCTCCTACGAGCAGTACTTC,CSARSLAGSSYEQYF
-,-,TRBJ2-1,TRBV20-1,TGCAGTGCGAGGGACTTCTATGAGCAGTTCTTC,CSARDFYEQFF
-,-,TRBJ2-7,TRBV7-2,TGTGCCAGCAGCTTAGAGGTTGGTGACGAGCAGTACTTC,CASSLEVGDEQYF
-,-,TRBJ1-1,TRBV29-1,TGCAGCGTTGTAAAGAGCAACACTGAAGCTTTCTTT,CSVVKSNTEAFF
TRBD1,once,TRBJ2-7,TRBV10-2,TGCGCCAGCAGTGACCTACAGGGGGTATACGAGCAGTACTTC,CASSDLQGVYEQYF
-,-,TRBJ2-1,TRBV20-1,TGCAGTGCCAGCCGGAGGGGGGGCTACAATGAGCAGTTCTTC,CSASRRGGYNEQFF
-,-,TRBJ1-4,TRBV18,TGTACCAGCTCACCACGTACGGAAGCGGGTGAAAAACTGTTTTTT,CTSSPRTEAGEKLFF
-,once,TRBJ2-2,TRBV15,TGTGCCACCAGCCCTCACGGGGCCGGGGAGCTGTTTTTT,CATSPHGAGELFF